Shown below are 17 T cell receptor beta chains from a single sample sequenced in a study of cytomegalovirus exposure and HLA in healthy donors. The PCR used 60 Vbeta and 13 Jbeta primers. Assay: immunoSEQ multiplex PCR; the TCRdb copy retains only in-frame clones and omits some. The sample contains about 120,000 clones, approximately 80% of which appear only once. Sequenced: PBMCs. Source of these receptors: a woman under 40 in good health and CMV-seronegative.

V and J are TRBV30 and TRBJ2-1; 10 bases are shared with TRBD2. Losses at the gene ends were 3 bases for V and 7 bases for J; bases not matched to a gene: 9. The germline V gene has CDR1 GTSNPN and CDR2 SVGIG (reference sequence). The CDR3 length is 15 residues. The CDR3 here is CAWSLTSGIRNEQFF. CDR3 sequence (DNA): TGTGCCTGGAGCCTTACTAGCGGGATTCGAAATGAGCAGTTCTTC.

The CDR3 reads CASSVSPGTGTDTQYF. The CDR3 nucleotides read TGTGCCAGTAGTGTATCCCCCGGGACAGGCACAGATACGCAGTATTTT. The V gene is TRBV19, the J gene TRBJ2-3, with 7 bases identical to TRBD1. CDR1 LNHDA and CDR2 SQIVND come from the germline V gene (reference sequence). This CDR3 has 16 amino acids. After removal of 5 bases from V and 1 base from J, the junction contained 9 bases not matched to a gene.

This clone was detected only once. The rearrangement joins TRBV18 to TRBJ2-5; the match to TRBD2 covers 8 bases. CDR1 is KGHSH, CDR2 LQKENI, per germline. The CDR3 has 14 amino acids. V trimming: 0 bases; J trimming: 3 bases; junction bases outside the gene matches: 0. The CDR3 sequence: CASSPPTSEETQYF. CDR3 nucleotide sequence: TGTGCCAGCTCACCACCGACTAGCGAAGAGACCCAGTACTTC. Filled out from reference TRBV18 and TRBJ2-5, the complete variable domain reads NAGVMQNPRHLVRRRGQEARLRCSPMKGHSHVYWYRQLPEEGLKFMVYLQKENIIDESGMPKERFSAEFPKEGPSILRIQQVVRGDSAAYFCASSPPTSEETQYFGPGTRLLVL.

The V and J genes are TRBV5-4 and TRBJ1-4; TRBD1 matches at 8 bases. Germline V gives CDR1 SGHNT, CDR2 YYREEE (reference sequence). V lost 4 bases and J lost 1; bases outside the gene matches: 3. The CDR3 spans 15 residues. CDR3 nucleotides: TGTGCCAGCAGCGAACAGGGGGGAACTAATGAAAAACTGTTTTTT. Residues: CASSEQGGTNEKLFF.

This chain connects TRBV28 to TRBJ1-2; weak D call: TRBD1 (5 bases). CDR3 length: 16 amino acids. The germline V gene has CDR1 MDHEN and CDR2 SYDVKM. The V end was cut by 5 bases, the J end by 2 bases, with 18 bases between. The DNA for the CDR3 is TGTGCCAGCAGTCTCCGGGGACTCAATAACAACTATGGCTACACCTTC. Amino acids: CASSLRGLNNNYGYTF.

The genes are TRBV7-2 and TRBJ1-2; unclear D gene. V was trimmed by 1 base and J by 6 bases, leaving 12 bases between them. CDR1 is SGHTA, CDR2 FQGNSA, per germline. The CDR3 extends over 14 amino acids. CDR3 sequence: CASSLDHRSDGYTF. The CDR3 DNA sequence: TGTGCCAGCAGCTTAGATCACCGGTCGGATGGCTACACCTTC.

This clone was recorded a few times. J is TRBJ2-7 and V is TRBV6-4, with TRBD1 matching over 7 bases. Trimming cost V 7 bases and J 5 bases; bases outside gene matches: 11. Germline V CDR1 and CDR2: MRHNA, SNTAGT. The length of the CDR3 is 14 residues. The CDR3 region has the DNA TGTGCCAGCAATAGAGGGGACAGAGCCCACGAGCAGTACTTC. As protein: CASNRGDRAHEQYF.

This clone has a handful of counts. The genes are TRBV7-3 and TRBJ1-1, with unresolved D. Germline assignment: CDR1 SGHTA and CDR2 FQGTGA. V was pared by 0 bases and J by 3 bases, with 8 bases between. The CDR3 is made up of 14 amino acids. CDR3 DNA: TGTGCCAGCAGCTTAACGGGGAGGGACACTGAAGCTTTCTTT. Protein: CASSLTGRDTEAFF.

A single count supports this clone. CDR3 nucleotide sequence: TGTGCCAGCAGCCAAGTATTCGATCGGCAGGGCCTTTATGGCTACACCTTC. Translation: CASSQVFDRQGLYGYTF. This chain uses TRBV14 with TRBJ1-2; tentative D call: TRBD1 (5 bases). Per germline, CDR1 SGHDN and CDR2 FVKESK. V was shortened by 1 base and J by 5 bases, with 20 bases between the two germline ends. The length of the CDR3 is 17 residues.

V and J are TRBV6-5 and TRBJ2-2; TRBD1 matches at 7 bases. CDR1 is MNHEY, CDR2 SVGAGI, per germline. V shed 6 bases and J 6 bases; nucleotides not matched to a gene: 4. This CDR3 contains 13 residues. The CDR3 loop is CASRQTGSGELFF. The CDR3 nucleotides read TGTGCCAGCAGACAGACAGGGTCCGGGGAGCTGTTTTTT.

The rearrangement uses TRBV28 and TRBJ2-3; 8 bases are a match to TRBD1. CDR1 and CDR2 from the germline V gene are MDHEN and SYDVKM. The CDR3 is 16 amino acids. V lost 2 bases to trimming and J lost 3 bases; unmatched junction nucleotides: 7. The CDR3 DNA follows: TGTGCCAGCAGTTTACGACAGGGGTTACAAACAGATACGCAGTATTTT. This translates into CASSLRQGLQTDTQYF.

The chain's CDR3 is CASSVASLRTGELFF. CDR3 DNA: TGTGCCAGCAGCGTAGCTAGCCTGAGGACCGGGGAGCTGTTTTTT. The chain carries TRBV9 and TRBJ2-2; maybe TRBD2 (5 bases). V lost 0 bases, J lost 5 bases, and 11 bases lay in between. Germline V gene data show CDR1 as SGDLS and CDR2 as YYNGEE. The CDR3 totals 15 residues.

Details on this clone: At one of its ends the junction is not consistent with the germline gene, which may arise from a read error. V is TRBV10-3 and J is TRBJ2-2; 10 bases align to TRBD2. There are 16 residues in the CDR3. Germline-derived CDR1 and CDR2 are ENHRY and SYGVKD. The CDR3 protein is CAFSVGSGRMNGELFF. As DNA, the CDR3 is TGTGCCTTCAGTGTGGGTAGCGGGAGGATGAACGGGGAGCTGTTTTTT.

The chain carries TRBV10-3 and TRBJ2-7, with D unresolved. CDR1 ENHRY and CDR2 SYGVKD come from the germline V gene. Trimming cost V 4 bases and J 3 bases, with 10 bases left between them. CDR3 length: 13 amino acids. The DNA of the CDR3 is TGTGCCATCAGTGGCTCGAGGTTCTACGAGCAGTACTTC. Protein: CAISGSRFYEQYF.

This clone was observed once. This chain joins TRBV23-1 and TRBJ2-7; 7 bases match TRBD1. TRBV23-1 is an open reading frame whose function is uncertain. Trimming at V came to 0 bases and at J to 5 bases, leaving 10 bases not matched to a gene. The CDR3 has 16 residues. CDR3 loop: CASSQSGQRGQHEQYF. CDR3 nucleotides: TGCGCCAGCAGTCAATCGGGCCAGAGGGGGCAACACGAGCAGTACTTC.

The chain links TRBV10-2 to TRBJ2-3, with TRBD2 matching over 9 bases. The CDR3 runs 15 residues. Germline CDR1 is WSHSY and CDR2 is SAAADI. Losses at the gene ends were 5 bases for V and 4 bases for J; bases not matched to a gene: 7. For the CDR3, the DNA is TGCGCCAGCAGTTTAGCGGGAGTAGGGGCAGATACGCAGTATTTT. Translation: CASSLAGVGADTQYF.

The gene calls are TRBV5-4 and TRBJ2-1; the D gene is possibly TRBD2 (5 bases). CDR1 and CDR2 from the germline V gene are SGHNT and YYREEE (reference sequence). The CDR3 is 15 amino acids. V was trimmed by 6 bases and J by 0 bases, leaving 13 bases between them. The CDR3 coding sequence is TGTGCCAGCACCCCGGGGAAGTTCTCCTACAATGAGCAGTTCTTC. Protein: CASTPGKFSYNEQFF.